Listed here are 20 T cell receptor beta chains from one sample, sequenced in a study of response to subunit inactivated influenza vaccine. Via MiXCR, TCRdb re-called the RT-PCR reads, giving one row per CDR3 protein. This sample has about 530,000 distinct CDR3 sequences, with over 10% found just once. Sequencing was performed on PBMCs from blood, taken roughly 6 weeks after vaccination. These receptor sequences come from a man aged 50 or older who received an inactivated influenza vaccine.

This clonotype was detected a few times. In nucleotides, the CDR3 is TGTGCCAGCAGCACACCACAGGGGGCGAACACCGGGGAGCTGTTTTTT. Translated, it gives CASSTPQGANTGELFF. V and J are TRBV7-2 and TRBJ2-2, with TRBD1 matching over 8 bases. Germline V lookup: CDR1 SGHTA, CDR2 FQGNSA. Unmatched junction bases numbered 5, after V lost 5 bases and J lost 0 bases. The CDR3 has 16 residues. Looking up the rest from reference TRBV7-2 and TRBJ2-2 gives the full variable domain: GAGVSQSPSNKVTEKGKDVELRCDPISGHTALYWYRQSLGQGLEFLIYFQGNSAPDKSGLPSDRFSAERTGGSVSTLTIQRTQQEDSAVYLCASSTPQGANTGELFFGEGSRLTVL.

The rearrangement uses TRBV6-5 and TRBJ2-2; the D gene could be TRBD1 or TRBD2 (6 bases each). The CDR3 is 18 amino acids. The ends were cut back, 2 bases at V and 6 bases at J, with 22 bases in the middle. Germline V gene sequence: CDR1 MNHEY, CDR2 SVGAGI. CDR3 sequence reads: CASSYEAAGKRGSGELFF. The CDR3 DNA reads TGTGCCAGCAGTTACGAGGCCGCGGGGAAAAGGGGGTCCGGGGAGCTGTTTTTT.

This clonotype occurred a few times. The V gene is TRBV7-8, the J gene TRBJ2-1; 9 positions match TRBD2. V gave up 1 base and J gave up 3 bases; unmatched junction bases: 13. This CDR3 spans 19 amino acids. Per germline, CDR1 SGHVS and CDR2 FQNEAQ. CDR3 nucleotide sequence: TGTGCCAGCAGCTTAGGGGGTGTCCTTCTAGCGGGGAACTACAATGAGCAGTTCTTC. Translating it yields CASSLGGVLLAGNYNEQFF.

This chain connects TRBV11-2 to TRBJ2-1, with 10 bases that match TRBD2. CDR3 size: 16 residues. Germline assignment: CDR1 SGHAT and CDR2 FQNNGV. V trimming: 2 bases; J trimming: 8 bases; junction bases outside the gene matches: 9. In DNA form, the CDR3 reads TGTGCCAGCAGCTTAATAAGAGCGGGAGGGCCTTATGAGCAGTTCTTC. This sequence encodes CASSLIRAGGPYEQFF.

This clonotype was recorded many times. This CDR3 is CASSPGTYTDTQYF. CDR3 bases: TGTGCCAGCAGTCCCGGGACTTACACAGATACGCAGTATTTT. The chain employs TRBV12-3 or TRBV12-4 and TRBJ2-3, with a possible D match to TRBD2 (6 bases). V shed 5 bases and J shed 2 bases, with 11 bases lying between them. The CDR3 loop spans 14 amino acids.

This clonotype was detected a few times. The chain employs TRBV7-9 and TRBJ2-1, with 16 bases that match TRBD2. The V and J ends lost 8 bases and 7 bases, in that order; junction bases with no gene match: 5. The CDR3 loop spans 15 amino acids. The germline gives CDR1 SEHNR, CDR2 FQNEAQ (reference sequence). The CDR3 reads CASGTSGGARNEQFF. CDR3 DNA: TGTGCCAGCGGGACTAGCGGGGGGGCTAGGAATGAGCAGTTCTTC.

This chain joins TRBV29-1 and TRBJ2-5; tentative D call: TRBD1 (5 bases). Trimming pared 5 bases from V and 2 bases from J, leaving 9 bases between. Germline CDR1 is SQVTM and CDR2 is ANQGSEA. This CDR3 is built from 12 residues. The CDR3 DNA sequence: TGCAGCGTTAGACAGCCGCAAGAGACCCAGTACTTC. Its protein product is CSVRQPQETQYF.

The V call is TRBV6-2 or TRBV6-3, the J call TRBJ2-7; perhaps TRBD2 as D (5 bases). The CDR3 is 15 residues long. Germline loops: CDR1 MNHEY, CDR2 SVGEGT. Trimming took off 2 bases at V and 3 bases at J, with 14 bases between the two ends. DNA of the CDR3: TGTGCCAGCAGTTACAAGACGGGGAACAGCTACGAGCAGTACTTC. This sequence encodes CASSYKTGNSYEQYF.

This chain joins TRBV2 and TRBJ2-4, with 11 nucleotides matching TRBD2. J lost 15 bases, V lost 4 bases, and 8 bases had no gene match. The germline CDR1 and CDR2 sequences are SNHLY and FYNNEI. The CDR3 has 13 residues. The CDR3 reads CASSGPSGGRSYF. CDR3 DNA sequence: TGTGCCAGCAGTGGGCCTAGCGGGGGGCGTTCGTACTTC.

This clonotype showed up just a few times. The chain recombines TRBV20-1 with TRBJ2-3; 12 nucleotides match TRBD2. There are 15 residues in the CDR3. Trimming at V came to 3 bases and at J to 6 bases, leaving 7 bases not matched to a gene. Germline V CDR1 and CDR2: DFQATT, SNEGSKA (reference sequence). The CDR3 bases are TGCAGTGCTAGTTCTAGCGGGGGGGCCTCCGATACGCAGTATTTT. As protein: CSASSSGGASDTQYF.

This clonotype was observed at least ten times. The CDR3 bases are TGTGCCAGCAGCTTAGCGGGCATCACTGAAGCTTTCTTT. As protein: CASSLAGITEAFF. The genes are TRBV7-9 and TRBJ1-1; D unresolved. This CDR3 is 13 amino acids long. The V and J ends lost 0 bases and 4 bases respectively, with 6 bases between them. Germline V gives CDR1 SEHNR, CDR2 FQNEAQ (reference sequence).

This clonotype was picked up many times. V and J are TRBV25-1 and TRBJ2-1; D could derive from TRBD1 or TRBD2 (6 bases each). Germline V gene sequence: CDR1 MGHDK, CDR2 SYGVNS. The V end lost 1 base, the J end lost 3 bases, and 10 bases lay between the germline ends. The CDR3 spans 15 residues. CDR3 bases: TGTGCCAGCAGTGAATCCGGAGGGGGCTACAATGAGCAGTTCTTC. It encodes CASSESGGGYNEQFF. Combining the CDR3 with reference TRBV25-1 and TRBJ2-1 gives the whole variable domain EADIYQTPRYLVIGTGKKITLECSQTMGHDKMYWYQQDPGMELHLIHYSYGVNSTEKGDLSSESTVSRIRTEHFPLTLESARPSHTSQYLCASSESGGGYNEQFFGPGTRLTVL.

This clonotype has a handful of counts. This chain links TRBV12-3 or TRBV12-4 with TRBJ1-3; 9 bases are a match to TRBD1. J was trimmed by 2 bases and V by 8 bases; bases with no gene match: 16. The CDR3 covers 18 residues. CDR3: CASDGTGSSNGAGNTIYF. The CDR3 DNA sequence: TGTGCCAGCGACGGGACAGGGTCCTCCAACGGAGCTGGAAACACCATATATTTT.

This clonotype was detected many times. V gene TRBV20-1 combines with J gene TRBJ1-5; possible D gene TRBD1, 5 bases. The CDR3 runs 13 residues. Trimming stripped 5 bases from V and 7 bases from J, with 15 bases between. CDR1 DFQATT and CDR2 SNEGSKA come from the germline V gene (reference sequence). CDR3: CSALRRDDQPQHF. The CDR3 region has the DNA TGCAGTGCTCTCCGCAGGGACGACCAGCCCCAGCATTTT.

The V and J genes are TRBV7-2 and TRBJ2-5, with D unclear. Germline-derived CDR1 and CDR2 are SGHTA and FQGNSA. With 5 bases removed from V and 7 bases from J, the gap between germline ends came to 11 bases. CDR3 size: 12 residues. The CDR3: CASSPYIGTQYF. CDR3 DNA sequence: TGTGCCAGCAGCCCGTATATTGGGACCCAGTACTTC.

This clonotype was seen many times. J is TRBJ2-1 and V is TRBV6-2 or TRBV6-3; TRBD2 matches at 12 bases. CDR3 size: 15 residues. The V gene's germline CDR1 is MNHEY and CDR2 SVGEGT. J was trimmed by 7 bases and V by 6 bases; bases with no gene match: 7. The CDR3 sequence: CASRDPSGRANEQFF. The CDR3 DNA reads TGTGCCAGCAGAGACCCTAGCGGGAGGGCGAATGAGCAGTTCTTC.

J is TRBJ2-3 and V is TRBV4-3; TRBD2 aligns across 8 bases. The CDR3 has 15 residues. V gave up 4 bases and J gave up 0 bases; unmatched junction bases: 3. CDR1 and CDR2 from the germline V gene are LGHNA and YSLEER. CDR3 sequence reads: CASSRAGGSTDTQYF. The CDR3 DNA reads TGCGCCAGCAGCCGCGCGGGGGGAAGCACAGATACGCAGTATTTT.

The chain employs TRBV7-6 and TRBJ2-7, with TRBD1 as a possible D gene (5 bases). CDR3 length: 15 amino acids. V lost 4 bases and J lost 3, with 16 bases in between. Germline V gives CDR1 SGHVS, CDR2 FNYEAQ. The CDR3 DNA follows: TGTGCCAGCAGCTCTCAGGGCGCCTCCAACTACGAGCAGTACTTC. Encoded protein: CASSSQGASNYEQYF.

This clonotype was detected only a few times. The chain couples TRBV29-1 to TRBJ1-2; D remains unclear. V was pared by 3 bases and J by 5 bases, with 13 bases between. From germline, CDR1 is SQVTM and CDR2 ANQGSEA. This CDR3 is built from 13 residues. Written as DNA, the CDR3 is TGCAGCGTTGAGACACTCAAATTTTATGGCTACACCTTC. Its protein is CSVETLKFYGYTF.

This clonotype has more than one count but fewer than ten. The rearrangement uses TRBV7-2 and TRBJ1-5; 7 nucleotides align to TRBD1. Germline V gene sequence: CDR1 SGHTA, CDR2 FQGNSA. Trimming at V came to 5 bases and at J to 2 bases, leaving 6 bases not matched to a gene. The CDR3 is 15 amino acids. CDR3 DNA sequence: TGTGCCAGCAGCATGACAGGGAGAGGCAATCAGCCCCAGCATTTT. The encoded protein is CASSMTGRGNQPQHF.